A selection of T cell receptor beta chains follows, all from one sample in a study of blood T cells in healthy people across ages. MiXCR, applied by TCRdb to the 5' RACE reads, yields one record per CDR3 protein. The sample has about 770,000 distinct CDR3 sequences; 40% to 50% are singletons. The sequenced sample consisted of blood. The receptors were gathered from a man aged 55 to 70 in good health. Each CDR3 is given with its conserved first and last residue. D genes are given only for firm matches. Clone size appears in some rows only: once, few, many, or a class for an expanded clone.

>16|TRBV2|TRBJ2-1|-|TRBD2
TGTGCCAGCAGCCAGGGACTAGCGGGGGCAAACAATGAGCAGTTCTTC
CASSQGLAGANNEQFF
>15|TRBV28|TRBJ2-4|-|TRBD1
TGTGCCAGCGGAATAGGGACAGTCGGCAAAAACATTCAGTACTTC
CASGIGTVGKNIQYF
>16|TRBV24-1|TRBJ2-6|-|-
TGTGCCACCAGTGGGGGTCTGGGGCGAGGGGCCAACGTCCTGACTTTC
CATSGGLGRGANVLTF
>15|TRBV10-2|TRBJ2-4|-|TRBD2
TGCGCCAGCAGAGCACTAGCGGGGGGGCCTAACATTCAGTACTTC
CASRALAGGPNIQYF
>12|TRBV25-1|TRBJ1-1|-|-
TGTGCCAGCAGTGAGATGAACACTGAAGCTTTCTTT
CASSEMNTEAFF
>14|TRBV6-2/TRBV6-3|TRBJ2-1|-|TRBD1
TGTGCCAGCAGACCGAGGGGGACAGACAATGAGCAGTTCTTC
CASRPRGTDNEQFF
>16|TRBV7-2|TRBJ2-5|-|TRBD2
TGTGCCAGCAGCTTGGGGCTAGCGGGGGTGCGGGAGACCCAGTACTTC
CASSLGLAGVRETQYF
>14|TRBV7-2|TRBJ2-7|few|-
TGTGCCAGCAGCTTTCCTAGCCCACAGGTGATCCAGTACTTC
CASSFPSPQVIQYF
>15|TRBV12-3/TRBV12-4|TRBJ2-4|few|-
TGTGCCAGCAGTTTAGCAGGGGGGTATGGAAACATTCAGTACTTC
CASSLAGGYGNIQYF
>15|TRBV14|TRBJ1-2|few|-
TGTGCCAGCAGCCAAGATCTGACGACACCCCTCGGCTACACCTTC
CASSQDLTTPLGYTF
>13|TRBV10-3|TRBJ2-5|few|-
TGTGCCACCGCCTTGGGGGTTAGGGAGACCCAGTACTTC
CATALGVRETQYF
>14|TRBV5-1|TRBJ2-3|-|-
TGCGCCAGCAGCTCCCAATCGGGGTCGGATACGCAGTATTTT
CASSSQSGSDTQYF
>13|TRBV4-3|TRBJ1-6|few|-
TGCGCCAGCAGCCTGGGTGATGGATCACCCCTCCACTTT
CASSLGDGSPLHF
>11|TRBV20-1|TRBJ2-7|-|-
TGCAGTGCTAGCTTGTCCTACGAGCAGTACTTC
CSASLSYEQYF
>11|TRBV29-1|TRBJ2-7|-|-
TGCAGCGTTGAAGAGGGGTTCGAGCAGTACTTC
CSVEEGFEQYF
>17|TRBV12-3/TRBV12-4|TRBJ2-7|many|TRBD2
TGTGCCAGCAGTGGCCCCCTAGCGGGGGCTCTAACCTACGAGCAGTACTTC
CASSGPLAGALTYEQYF
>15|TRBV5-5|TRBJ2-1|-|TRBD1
TGTGCCAGCAGCTTTATCGCAGGGGGAAACAATGAGCAGTTCTTC
CASSFIAGGNNEQFF
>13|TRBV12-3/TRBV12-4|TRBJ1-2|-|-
TGTGCCAGCAGTCGTATACAGAACTATGGCTACACCTTC
CASSRIQNYGYTF
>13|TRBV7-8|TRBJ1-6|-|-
TGTGCCAGCAGCTGGAGTGGGAATTCACCCCTCCACTTT
CASSWSGNSPLHF
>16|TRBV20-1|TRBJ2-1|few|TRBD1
TGCAGTGCTAGAGGTAACAGGGGTGGCTCCTACAATGAGCAGTTCTTC
CSARGNRGGSYNEQFF
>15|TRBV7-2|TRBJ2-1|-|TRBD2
TGTGCCAACAGACCCCCTAGCGGGGGGGTTAATGAGCAGTTCTTC
CANRPPSGGVNEQFF
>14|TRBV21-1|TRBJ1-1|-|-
TGTGCCAGCAGCAAATCTTCATCCTACACTGAAGCTTTCTTT
CASSKSSSYTEAFF
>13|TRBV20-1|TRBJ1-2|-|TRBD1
TGCAGTGCTGGCGACAGGGTCTCCTATGGCTACACCTTC
CSAGDRVSYGYTF
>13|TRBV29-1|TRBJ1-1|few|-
TGCAGCGTTGGGGAGGGGGTAAGCACTGAAGCTTTCTTT
CSVGEGVSTEAFF
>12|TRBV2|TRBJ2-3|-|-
TGTGCCAGCACGAAGACCAGAGATACGCAGTATTTT
CASTKTRDTQYF
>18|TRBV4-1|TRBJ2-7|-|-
TGCGCCAGCAGCCAAGATAGGGGGGGGACTACCGTGTCCTACGAGCAGTACTTC
CASSQDRGGTTVSYEQYF
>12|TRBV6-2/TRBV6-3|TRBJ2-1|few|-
TGTGCCAGCAGTTACGACGAAAATGAGCAGTTCTTC
CASSYDENEQFF
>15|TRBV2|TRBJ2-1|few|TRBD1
TGTGCCAGCAGTGAAGAGACAGGGGAGTTTAATGAGCAGTTCTTC
CASSEETGEFNEQFF
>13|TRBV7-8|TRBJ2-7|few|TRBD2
TGTGCCAGCAGCGCGCGGGGGACCTACGAGCAGTACTTC
CASSARGTYEQYF
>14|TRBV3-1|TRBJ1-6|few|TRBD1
TGTGCCAGCAGCTACAGACAGGGCGGATCACCCCTCCACTTT
CASSYRQGGSPLHF
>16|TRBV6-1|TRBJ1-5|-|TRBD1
TGTGCCAGCAGTGCCCGGGACAGGGATCCCCCGGGGCCCCAGCATTTT
CASSARDRDPPGPQHF
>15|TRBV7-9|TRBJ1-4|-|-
TGTGCCAGCAGCTTAGGGGACCAGCGCCAAGAAAAACTGTTTTTT
CASSLGDQRQEKLFF
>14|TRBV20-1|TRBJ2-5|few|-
TGCAGTGCTACGGGGATACCCTTACAAGAGACCCAGTACTTC
CSATGIPLQETQYF
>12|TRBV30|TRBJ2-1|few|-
TGTGCCTGGAGTCAAGACAACCACGAGCAGTTCTTC
CAWSQDNHEQFF
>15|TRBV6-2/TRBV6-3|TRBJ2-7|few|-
TGTGCCTCCCGAGGAATCCGTTTCGGCTCCTACGAGCAGTACTTC
CASRGIRFGSYEQYF
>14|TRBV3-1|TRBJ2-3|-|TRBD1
TGTGCCAGCAGCTGGGGACAGAGCACAGATACGCAGTATTTT
CASSWGQSTDTQYF
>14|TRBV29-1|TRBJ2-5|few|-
TGCAGCGTTGATGTGCCAGGGAGGCGAGAGACCCAGTACTTC
CSVDVPGRRETQYF
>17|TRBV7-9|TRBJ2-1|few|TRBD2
TGTGCCAGCAGCTTAGGAGTAGCGGGGAAACTCTACAATGAGCAGTTCTTC
CASSLGVAGKLYNEQFF
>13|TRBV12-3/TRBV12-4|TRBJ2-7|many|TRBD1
TGTGCCAGCAGTACGGACAGGGGTTGGGAGCAGTACTTC
CASSTDRGWEQYF
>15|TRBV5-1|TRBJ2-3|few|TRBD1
TGCGCCAGCAGCTTACCACAGGGGGCAGCGGATACGCAGTATTTT
CASSLPQGAADTQYF
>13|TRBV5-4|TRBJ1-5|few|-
TGTGCCAGCAGCTCGGACAGCGCCCAGCCCCAGCATTTT
CASSSDSAQPQHF
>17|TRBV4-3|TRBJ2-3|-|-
TGCGCCAGCAGCCAAGAATGGGCCGGGGTTGGCACAGATACGCAGTATTTT
CASSQEWAGVGTDTQYF
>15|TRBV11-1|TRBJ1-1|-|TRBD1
TGTGCCAGCAGCCCGAGGACAGGTCGGTCCACTGAAGCTTTCTTT
CASSPRTGRSTEAFF
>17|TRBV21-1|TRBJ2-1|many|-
TGTGCCAGCAGCAAATGGGGGGGGGGGTACTCCTACAATGAGCAGTTCTTC
CASSKWGGGYSYNEQFF
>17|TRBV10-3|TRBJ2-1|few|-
TGTGCCATCAGTGAGTTGGGCGGGACAGAAAATTACAATGAGCAGTTCTTC
CAISELGGTENYNEQFF
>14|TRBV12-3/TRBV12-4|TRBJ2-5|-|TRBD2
TGTGCCGGCAGTTTAAGCGGGGGGGCTCAGACCCAGTACTTC
CAGSLSGGAQTQYF
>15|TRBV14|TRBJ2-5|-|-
TGTGCCAGCAGACAAGCAAGCGGAATCCAAGAGACCCAGTACTTC
CASRQASGIQETQYF
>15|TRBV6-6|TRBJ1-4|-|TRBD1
TGTGCCAGCAGTTACTCGGGACAGGGCGGTGAAAAACTGTTTTTT
CASSYSGQGGEKLFF
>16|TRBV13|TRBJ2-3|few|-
TGTGCCAGCAGCCCCCGCGGGGGCTCTAGCACAGATACGCAGTATTTT
CASSPRGGSSTDTQYF
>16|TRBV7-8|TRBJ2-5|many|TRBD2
TGTGCCAGCAGCAGAGCGAGCGGGGGGGCCTCGGAGACCCAGTACTTC
CASSRASGGASETQYF
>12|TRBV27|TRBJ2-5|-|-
TGTGCCAGCTCCGGAAACCAAGGGACCCAGTACTTC
CASSGNQGTQYF
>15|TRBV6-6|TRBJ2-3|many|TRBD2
TGTGCCAGCAGTTACGGCGCGGGGGGCACAGATACGCAGTATTTT
CASSYGAGGTDTQYF
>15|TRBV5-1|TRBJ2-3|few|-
TGCGCCAGCACCTCCTCGGGCAGTAGCACAGATACGCAGTATTTT
CASTSSGSSTDTQYF
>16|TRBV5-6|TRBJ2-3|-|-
TGTGCCAGCAGCTTGGCTTGGGGATGGGGCACAGATACGCAGTATTTT
CASSLAWGWGTDTQYF